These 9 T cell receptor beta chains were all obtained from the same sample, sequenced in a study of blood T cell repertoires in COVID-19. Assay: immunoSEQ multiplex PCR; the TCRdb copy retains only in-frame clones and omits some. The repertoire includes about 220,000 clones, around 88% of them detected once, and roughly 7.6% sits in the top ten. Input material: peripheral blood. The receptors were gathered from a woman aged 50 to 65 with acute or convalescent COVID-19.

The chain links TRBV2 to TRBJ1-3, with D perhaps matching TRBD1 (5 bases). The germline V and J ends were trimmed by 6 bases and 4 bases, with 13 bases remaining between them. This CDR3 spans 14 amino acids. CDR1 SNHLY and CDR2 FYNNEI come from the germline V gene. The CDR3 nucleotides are TGTGCCAGCAGACCAGACAGAAGCGGAAACACCATATATTTT. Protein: CASRPDRSGNTIYF.

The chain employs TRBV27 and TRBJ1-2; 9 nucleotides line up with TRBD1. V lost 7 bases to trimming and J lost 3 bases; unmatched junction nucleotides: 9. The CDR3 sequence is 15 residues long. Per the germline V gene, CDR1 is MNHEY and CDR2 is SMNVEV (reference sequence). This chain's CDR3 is CASMPQGAVDYGYTF. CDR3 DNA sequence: TGTGCCAGCATGCCACAGGGGGCGGTGGACTATGGCTACACCTTC.

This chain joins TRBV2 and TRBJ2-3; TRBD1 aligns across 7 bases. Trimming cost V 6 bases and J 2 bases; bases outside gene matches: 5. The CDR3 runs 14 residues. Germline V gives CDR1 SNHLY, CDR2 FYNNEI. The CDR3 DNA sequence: TGTGCCAGCAGGACAGGGTCGCCCACAGATACGCAGTATTTT. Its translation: CASRTGSPTDTQYF.

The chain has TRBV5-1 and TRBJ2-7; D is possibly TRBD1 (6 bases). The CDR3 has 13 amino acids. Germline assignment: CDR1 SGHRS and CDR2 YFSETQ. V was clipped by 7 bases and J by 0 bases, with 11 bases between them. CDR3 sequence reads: CASEGESSYEQYF. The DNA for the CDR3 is TGCGCCAGCGAGGGGGAGAGCTCCTACGAGCAGTACTTC.

The CDR3 DNA sequence: TGTGCCAGCAGTCCCCAGGGTGGTGCTAATGAAAAACTGTTTTTT. The encoded protein is CASSPQGGANEKLFF. The gene calls are TRBV28 and TRBJ1-4; tentative D call: TRBD1 (5 bases). With 5 bases removed from V and 3 bases from J, the gap between germline ends came to 13 bases. This CDR3 region has 15 residues. From germline, CDR1 is MDHEN and CDR2 SYDVKM.

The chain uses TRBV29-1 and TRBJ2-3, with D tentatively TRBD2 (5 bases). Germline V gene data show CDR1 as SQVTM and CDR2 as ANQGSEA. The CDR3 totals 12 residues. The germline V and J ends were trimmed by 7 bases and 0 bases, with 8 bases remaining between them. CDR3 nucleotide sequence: TGCAGCGGGAGGTCTAGCACAGATACGCAGTATTTT. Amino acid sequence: CSGRSSTDTQYF.

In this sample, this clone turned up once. CDR3 region: CASSPGTTNEQFF. CDR3 DNA sequence: TGTGCCAGCAGCCCCGGGACTACCAATGAGCAGTTCTTC. The V gene is TRBV12-3 or TRBV12-4, the J gene TRBJ2-1, with 7 bases identical to TRBD2. The CDR3 covers 13 residues. V shed 6 bases, J shed 6 bases, and the junction held 5 bases outside the gene matches.

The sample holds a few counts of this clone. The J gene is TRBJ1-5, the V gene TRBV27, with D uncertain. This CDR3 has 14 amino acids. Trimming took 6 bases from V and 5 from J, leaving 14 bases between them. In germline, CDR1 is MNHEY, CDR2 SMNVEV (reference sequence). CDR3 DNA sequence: TGTGCCAGCAGGCCTGTCCGGGTGGATCAGCCCCAGCATTTT. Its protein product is CASRPVRVDQPQHF.

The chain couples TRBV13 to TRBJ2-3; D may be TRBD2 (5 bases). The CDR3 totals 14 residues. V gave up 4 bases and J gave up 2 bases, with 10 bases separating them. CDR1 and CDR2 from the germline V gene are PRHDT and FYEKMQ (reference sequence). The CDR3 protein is CASSSPRDTDTQYF. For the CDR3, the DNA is TGTGCCAGCAGCTCCCCCCGGGACACAGATACGCAGTATTTT.